This record looks at one TCR beta chain sequence and its context. It has no known antigen specificity. Per-base qualities were not stored, and no clone one base away is much larger. Genomic DNA was isolated from the sorted cells so that the TCRbeta CDR3 region could be sequenced. TCRbeta CDR3 regions were sequenced using the immunoSEQ Assay. TCRdb's version of the immuneACCESS table is confined to in-frame rearrangements and falls short of the full clone set. An unresolved V gene accounts for under half of the shortfall where checked; the remainder is of unknown origin. The sample table shows tens of thousands of clones, and around 81% are seen once. The top ten constitute about 4.5% of the sample. Patients with a history of autoimmune disease or receiving systemic immunosuppression were excluded from the trial. Peripheral blood for TCR sequencing was collected from all dose cohorts at baseline, on cycle 4 day 1, and on cycle 7 day 1. Samples came from an open-label, multicenter, first-in-human phase I dose-escalation trial of ivuxolimab. Adults with locally advanced or metastatic melanoma, renal cell, hepatocellular, or head and neck squamous cell carcinoma were enrolled in the trial. Before TCR sequencing, CD4+ T cells and CD8+ T cells from peripheral blood were sorted into separate populations.

These data belong to a study of OX40 agonist ivuxolimab in advanced cancers. For the study in its entirety: The costimulatory receptor OX40 (CD134) was targeted by ivuxolimab, a fully human IgG2 agonistic monoclonal antibody. The dose-escalation cohort was 82.7% male with a mean age of about 65 years, ranging from roughly 23 to 90. Of the roughly 51 patients in dose escalation, 19 had hepatocellular carcinoma, approximately 15 had melanoma, 9 had renal cell carcinoma and 9 had head and neck cancer. Peripheral TCRbeta sequencing aimed to test whether ivuxolimab altered TCR sequence diversity and caused clonal T-cell expansion. The paper reports the monotherapy dose-escalation portion (N ≈ 50 patients) of the phase I ivuxolimab trial. Three dose-escalation patients achieved partial responses, one with hepatocellular carcinoma and two with cutaneous melanoma. Intravenous ivuxolimab was administered to patients every 2 weeks at six dose levels: 0.01, 0.1, 0.3, 1.5, 3 and 10 mg/kg. Patients were allowed to have had prior anti-PD-1, anti-PD-L1 or anti-CTLA-4 therapy, and approximately 37% of the dose-escalation patients had been treated with checkpoint inhibitors. The paper's findings and limits, for the study overall: In partial responders in the 0.1-3.0 mg/kg groups, normalized peripheral clonal expansion was found to be among the lowest, especially among CD8+ T cells. At doses from 0.1 to 3.0 mg/kg, clonal expansion was seen in both CD4+ and CD8+ blood T cells between baseline and week 6. After ivuxolimab, CD8+ T cells had more expanded clones than CD4+ T cells on average. Low levels of normalized T-cell clonal expansion were also seen in some patients who did not respond. Antigen specificity was not determined for the clonally expanded peripheral T cells.

The CDR3 starts with the cysteine, ends with the phenylalanine, and has 15 residues. The only DNA kept is the CDR3, 45 bases in frame from the first base. Relative to germline, V is 4 bases shorter and J is 2 bases shorter, with 11 bases between their ends. From a lookup of the germline V gene (reference sequence), CDR1 and CDR2 are LNHDA and SQIVND. Sequenced here: CD4+ or CD8+ T cells sorted from blood, sampled in a trial of the OX40 agonist ivuxolimab. The receptor was isolated from an adult with an advanced solid tumor such as melanoma, head and neck, liver or kidney cancer. The chain couples TRBV19 to TRBJ2-2; the D gene identity is not certain. The CDR3 protein sequence reads: CASSKARINTGELFF. In nucleotides, the sequence is TGTGCCAGTAGTAAGGCCAGGATAAACACCGGGGAGCTGTTTTTT.